This T cell receptor beta chain was retrieved from a study of blood T cell repertoires in COVID-19. Study-wide background: COVID-19 samples, acute and convalescent, were from the United States, Italy and Spain. Sample material is recorded as cDNA or gDNA derived from T cells, B-cell-depleted T cells, or PBMCs.

Study processing details: Amplified reference gene primers provided the basis for estimating nucleated cell counts. TCRdb keeps only in-frame clones here, not all; method: immunoSEQ multiplex PCR. For V, J and clone size, that table is used; D and trimming come from the DNA. The table includes 200,000 to 300,000 clones, approximately 90% detected once. Germline loops: CDR1 SGHAT, CDR2 FQNNGV. CDR3 length: 16 amino acids. Between the trimmed V and J ends, which lost 1 base and 0 bases, there was a span of 9 bases. This rearrangement joins TRBV11-2 to TRBJ2-2, with D uncertain. Sequencing was performed on peripheral blood. The source of this sequence is a woman in her thirties or forties who had recovered from COVID-19. CDR3 amino acids: CASSLVFRTNTGELFF. CDR3 DNA: TGTGCCAGCAGCTTAGTATTTAGAACGAACACCGGGGAGCTGTTTTTT. The full variable domain, in which reference TRBV11-2 and TRBJ2-2 provide the parts outside the CDR3, is EAGVAQSPRYKIIEKRQSVAFWCNPISGHATLYWYQQILGQGPKLLIQFQNNGVVDDSQLPKDRFSAERLKGVDSTLKIQPAKLEDSAVYLCASSLVFRTNTGELFFGEGSRLTVL.